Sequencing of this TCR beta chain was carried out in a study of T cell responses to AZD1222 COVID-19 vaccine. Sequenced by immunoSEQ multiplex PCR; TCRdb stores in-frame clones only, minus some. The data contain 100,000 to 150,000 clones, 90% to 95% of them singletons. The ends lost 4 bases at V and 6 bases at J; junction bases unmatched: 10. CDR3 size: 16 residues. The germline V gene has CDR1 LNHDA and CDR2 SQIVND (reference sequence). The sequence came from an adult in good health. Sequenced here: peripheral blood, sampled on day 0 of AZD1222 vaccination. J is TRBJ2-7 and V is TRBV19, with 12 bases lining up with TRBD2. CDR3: CASSTLSTSGGGEQYF. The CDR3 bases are TGTGCCAGTAGTACTCTATCGACTAGCGGGGGCGGCGAGCAGTACTTC.